A selection of T cell receptor beta chains follows, all from one sample in a study of identifying expanded T cells in peripheral blood. The table came from immunoSEQ multiplex PCR; TCRdb's copy has only in-frame clones and leaves some out. The table shows some 78,000 clones, with roughly four fifths occurring only once. Sequenced input: blood. The receptor source for this set is a person aged 18-70 years in good health. Both conserved end residues are part of each CDR3. A D gene is named only where the DNA matches it firmly. A clone size is listed for some rows: how often the clone was seen (once, few, many), or a class if it is expanded.

V	J	size	D	CDR3	DNA
TRBV7-2	TRBJ2-1	few	.	CASSFIERSYNEQFF	TGTGCCAGCAGCTTTATCGAGCGCTCCTACAATGAGCAGTTCTTC
TRBV5-1	TRBJ2-7	.	TRBD1	CASSPRTGGSYEQYF	TGCGCCAGCAGCCCACGGACAGGGGGCTCCTACGAGCAGTACTTC
TRBV28	TRBJ1-2	.	.	CASSLSQEGKSYGYTF	TGTGCCAGCAGTTTATCCCAGGAGGGTAAGAGCTATGGCTACACCTTC
TRBV7-9	TRBJ2-1	.	TRBD2	CASSLIAGAGNEQFF	TGTGCCAGCAGCTTAATAGCGGGAGCAGGTAATGAGCAGTTCTTC
TRBV6-6	TRBJ2-7	.	.	CASSSHRRPYEQYF	TGTGCCAGCAGTTCCCACAGGAGGCCCTACGAGCAGTACTTC
TRBV29-1	TRBJ1-5	many	TRBD1	CSVEGQGYNQPQHF	TGCAGCGTTGAGGGACAGGGATACAATCAGCCCCAGCATTTT
TRBV18	TRBJ2-5	.	.	CASSVSQGTQYF	TGTGCCAGCTCGGTCTCTCAGGGAACCCAGTACTTC
TRBV7-2	TRBJ2-5	.	.	CASSLNSGETQYF	TGTGCCAGCAGCTTAAACTCCGGGGAGACCCAGTACTTC
TRBV18	TRBJ2-5	.	TRBD1	CASSPTGLETQYF	TGTGCCAGCTCACCGACAGGGTTAGAGACCCAGTACTTC
TRBV6-1	TRBJ1-1	.	TRBD1	CASSESGGREAFF	TGTGCCAGCAGTGAATCAGGGGGGCGCGAAGCTTTCTTT
TRBV6-1	TRBJ2-7	.	TRBD1	CASRETGRGYEQYF	TGTGCCAGCAGGGAGACAGGGAGAGGGTACGAGCAGTACTTC
TRBV5-1	TRBJ2-7	.	.	CASSLTFSGNYEQYF	TGCGCCAGCAGCTTGACGTTTTCGGGGAACTACGAGCAGTACTTC
TRBV2	TRBJ2-1	.	TRBD2	CASSPISGRAYNEQFF	TGTGCCAGCAGTCCGATTAGCGGGAGGGCGTACAATGAGCAGTTCTTC
TRBV18	TRBJ2-7	.	TRBD1	CASSPRTGQETIQYF	TGTGCCAGCTCACCACGGACGGGACAGGAGACGATCCAGTACTTC
TRBV2	TRBJ2-7	.	.	CASSEEGGSSYEQYF	TGTGCCAGCAGTGAAGAGGGGGGCAGTTCCTACGAGCAGTACTTC
TRBV7-9	TRBJ2-3	.	TRBD2	CASSRTSGRTDTQYF	TGTGCCAGCAGCCGGACTAGCGGGAGGACAGATACGCAGTATTTT
TRBV4-3	TRBJ2-7	.	TRBD2	CASSQSWAGGSYEQYF	TGCGCCAGCAGCCAGTCTTGGGCGGGAGGGTCCTACGAGCAGTACTTC
TRBV28	TRBJ1-2	.	TRBD1	CASSYLPDRAPGYTF	TGTGCCAGCAGCTACCTACCCGACAGGGCCCCTGGCTACACCTTC
TRBV4-1	TRBJ1-4	.	TRBD1	CASSQVGQESEKLFF	TGCGCCAGCAGCCAGGTGGGACAGGAGAGTGAAAAACTGTTTTTT
TRBV20-1	TRBJ2-1	.	.	CSARDEQFF	TGCAGTGCTCGCGATGAGCAGTTCTTC
TRBV7-2	TRBJ2-2	.	.	CASSWTLNTGELFF	TGTGCCAGCAGCTGGACCTTGAACACCGGGGAGCTGTTTTTT
TRBV30	TRBJ2-3	.	TRBD1	CAWSRTGGTDTQYF	TGTGCCTGGAGTCGGACAGGGGGCACAGATACGCAGTATTTT
TRBV7-7	TRBJ2-5	once	.	CASSLGGSGRQETQYF	TGTGCTAGCAGCTTAGGAGGGTCGGGGAGGCAAGAGACCCAGTACTTC
TRBV5-7	TRBJ2-7	.	.	CASSLWVRQSATYEQYF	TGTGCCAGCAGCTTGTGGGTCAGGCAGAGCGCTACCTACGAGCAGTACTTC
TRBV5-5	TRBJ1-5	.	.	CASGDITGINQPQHF	TGTGCCAGCGGAGACATCACCGGAATCAATCAGCCCCAGCATTTT
TRBV15	TRBJ2-5	.	.	CATSRDYGTEETQYF	TGTGCCACCAGCAGAGATTACGGGACGGAAGAGACCCAGTACTTC
TRBV15	TRBJ1-1	few	TRBD1	CATSGSMLGTENTEAFF	TGTGCCACCAGCGGATCGATGCTCGGGACAGAAAACACTGAAGCTTTCTTT
TRBV5-1	TRBJ2-2	.	TRBD1	CASSLRDRNTGELFF	TGCGCCAGCAGCTTGAGGGACAGGAACACCGGGGAGCTGTTTTTT
TRBV28	TRBJ1-2	few	.	CASSFPGDNYGYTF	TGTGCCAGCAGTTTCCCAGGGGATAACTATGGCTACACCTTC
TRBV7-2	TRBJ2-1	.	.	CASRVGGTQSYNEQFF	TGTGCCAGCAGGGTAGGCGGGACTCAATCCTACAATGAGCAGTTCTTC
TRBV7-2	TRBJ2-1	.	.	CASSLLSGGSDEQFF	TGTGCCAGCAGCTTATTATCTGGGGGGAGCGATGAGCAGTTCTTC
TRBV7-2	TRBJ2-7	.	.	CASNLGGARYEQYF	TGTGCCAGCAACCTGGGGGGAGCCCGCTACGAGCAGTACTTC
TRBV11-2	TRBJ1-1	.	.	CASSLGRETEAFF	TGTGCCAGCAGCTTAGGTAGGGAGACTGAAGCTTTCTTT
TRBV4-3	TRBJ2-7	.	.	CASSQDALGMGSYEQYF	TGCGCCAGCAGCCAAGATGCCTTAGGGATGGGCTCCTACGAGCAGTACTTC
TRBV27	TRBJ2-7	.	TRBD2	CASSLVSSGRPVSYEQYF	TGTGCCAGCAGTTTGGTTAGTAGCGGGAGGCCGGTCTCCTACGAGCAGTACTTC
TRBV4-3	TRBJ2-3	.	.	CASSQDRAAAYTQYF	TGCGCCAGCAGCCAAGATCGAGCGGCAGCCTATACGCAGTATTTT
TRBV7-8	TRBJ2-1	few	.	CASSLGINEQFF	TGTGCCAGCAGCTTAGGAATCAATGAGCAGTTCTTC
TRBV19	TRBJ2-3	.	.	CASSITSSTDTQYF	TGTGCCAGTAGTATAACCAGTAGCACAGATACGCAGTATTTT
TRBV6-6	TRBJ2-1	.	.	CARGGSSYNEQFF	TGTGCCAGGGGGGGCAGCTCCTACAATGAGCAGTTCTTC
TRBV2	TRBJ2-1	few	TRBD2	CASTLGRLNEQFF	TGTGCCAGCACCCTCGGGAGGTTAAATGAGCAGTTCTTC
TRBV9	TRBJ2-3	.	.	CASSVGPGVDTQYF	TGTGCCAGCAGCGTAGGCCCAGGGGTAGATACGCAGTATTTT